A single sample is the source of the 14 T cell receptor beta chains below, sequenced in a study of CD8+ T cells in alopecia areata. RNA was extracted and reverse transcribed into cDNA as the sequencing template. The protocol was immunoSEQ multiplex PCR, while the TCRdb copy is restricted to in-frame clones and leaves out a portion. The data contain around 70,000 clones, about 30% of them seen just once; the ten biggest clones take up 15%. Treatment in this sample: oral pan-JAK inhibitor, 5-10 mg twice daily. The sample here was CD8+ T cells sorted from blood, taken at week 4, from a patient treated with tofacitinib. These receptors were taken from a human donor with alopecia areata.

The chain recombines TRBV4-1 with TRBJ2-7; 8 bases align to TRBD1. The CDR3 has 14 amino acids. V shed 5 bases and J 4 bases; nucleotides not matched to a gene: 7. Per the germline V gene, CDR1 is MGHRA and CDR2 is YSYEKL. The CDR3 region is CASSLGQGAYEQYF. The CDR3, as DNA: TGCGCCAGCAGCTTGGGGCAGGGGGCGTACGAGCAGTACTTC.

There are many counts of this clone. V usage is TRBV19 and J usage is TRBJ2-7; 9 nucleotides align to TRBD2. The CDR3 is 15 amino acids. Unmatched junction bases numbered 8, after V lost 3 bases and J lost 5 bases. In germline, CDR1 is LNHDA, CDR2 SQIVND (reference sequence). The CDR3 DNA sequence: TGTGCCAGTAGTATCCTAAGCGGGAGGAGGGACGAGCAGTACTTC. Translating gives CASSILSGRRDEQYF.

The rearrangement uses TRBV5-6 and TRBJ1-2; D gene unclear. Germline loops: CDR1 SGHDT, CDR2 YYEEEE. V lost 0 bases, J lost 4 bases, and 13 bases lay in between. There are 15 residues in the CDR3. The CDR3 is CASSLVEGAVYGYTF. The CDR3 DNA reads as TGTGCCAGCAGCTTGGTCGAGGGAGCGGTCTATGGCTACACCTTC.

CDR3 protein: CASSSQREIEQYF. DNA for the CDR3: TGTGCCAGCAGTTCCCAGCGGGAGATCGAGCAGTACTTC. The chain carries TRBV6-6 and TRBJ2-7; TRBD2 matches 8 bases. Germline values: CDR1 MNHNY, CDR2 SVGAGI (reference sequence). The ends lost 4 bases at V and 6 bases at J; junction bases unmatched: 5. The CDR3 is made up of 13 amino acids.

The genes are TRBV15 and TRBJ2-5, with D maybe TRBD2 (6 bases). The ends were cut back, 4 bases at V and 4 bases at J, with 7 bases in the middle. This CDR3 is 12 amino acids long. CDR1 and CDR2 from the germline V gene are LNHNV and YYDKDF (reference sequence). CDR3 in amino acids: CATSMRGETQYF. The DNA of the CDR3 is TGTGCCACCAGCATGCGGGGAGAGACCCAGTACTTC. The whole variable domain, remainder taken from reference TRBV15 and TRBJ2-5, is DAMVIQNPRYQVTQFGKPVTLSCSQTLNHNVMYWYQQKSSQAPKLLFHYYDKDFNNEADTPDNFQSRRPNTSFCFLDIRSPGLGDTAMYLCATSMRGETQYFGPGTRLLVL.

Only a few counts were recorded for this clone. The chain uses TRBV28 and TRBJ2-5; the D gene is possibly TRBD2 (6 bases). Germline values: CDR1 MDHEN, CDR2 SYDVKM. V was cut by 3 bases and J by 1 base, with 12 bases left in between. This CDR3 is built from 15 residues. The CDR3 sequence: CASSLALASQETQYF. In DNA, the CDR3 is TGTGCCAGCAGTTTGGCGCTAGCGTCCCAAGAGACCCAGTACTTC.

The chain joins TRBV30 to TRBJ2-3; 8 bases fit TRBD2. The V gene end was trimmed by 4 bases and the J gene end by 10 bases; junction bases not matched to a gene: 10. CDR3 size: 13 residues. The V gene's germline CDR1 is GTSNPN and CDR2 SVGIG (reference sequence). CDR3 DNA sequence: TGTGCCTGGATGGGCGGGAGGAGTGATGCGCAGTATTTT. The encoded protein is CAWMGGRSDAQYF.

This sequence joins TRBV7-9 and TRBJ2-4; D ambiguous. Trimming pared 5 bases from V and 0 bases from J, leaving 11 bases between. This CDR3 has 15 amino acids. Germline V gene lookup returns CDR1 SEHNR and CDR2 FQNEAQ (reference sequence). The CDR3 DNA reads as TGTGCCAGCAGCCCTCCCCGGCAAGCCAAAAACATTCAGTACTTC. Encoded protein: CASSPPRQAKNIQYF.

This clone has a handful of counts. The chain has TRBV28 and TRBJ2-1, with a possible D match to TRBD2 (6 bases). There are 14 residues in the CDR3. V lost 6 bases and J lost 8, with 17 bases in between. Looked up from germline, CDR1 is MDHEN and CDR2 is SYDVKM. The CDR3 nucleotides read TGTGCCAGCAGGCTACTACGGGAGTTCGATGAGCAGTTCTTC. Translated: CASRLLREFDEQFF. Complete variable domain (other parts from reference TRBV28 and TRBJ2-1): DVKVTQSSRYLVKRTGEKVFLECVQDMDHENMFWYRQDPGLGLRLIYFSYDVKMKEKGDIPEGYSVSREKKERFSLILESASTNQTSMYLCASRLLREFDEQFFGPGTRLTVL.

This clone turned up a few times. The chain recombines TRBV30 with TRBJ2-3, with 7 bases lining up with TRBD2. The ends lost 1 base at V and 3 bases at J; junction bases unmatched: 10. Germline CDR1 reads GTSNPN; CDR2 reads SVGIG (reference sequence). The CDR3 sequence is 16 residues long. CDR3 in DNA: TGTGCCTGGAGTGAGTGGGGCGATAGCGGGACAGATACGCAGTATTTT. It codes for CAWSEWGDSGTDTQYF. Full variable domain (missing parts from reference TRBV30 and TRBJ2-3): SQTIHQWPATLVQPVGSPLSLECTVEGTSNPNLYWYRQAAGRGLQLLFYSVGIGQISSEVPQNLSASRPQDRQFILSSKKLLLSDSGFYLCAWSEWGDSGTDTQYFGPGTRLTVL.

The chain recombines TRBV4-2 with TRBJ2-6, with D unclear. Germline CDR1 reads LGHNA; CDR2 reads YNFKEQ. V lost 4 bases and J 0 bases, leaving 4 bases between the germline ends. CDR3 size: 14 residues. The CDR3 spells CASSLNSGANVLTF. The CDR3 coding sequence is TGTGCCAGCAGCCTCAACTCTGGGGCCAACGTCCTGACTTTC.

There are a few counts of this clone. The chain recombines TRBV23-1 with TRBJ2-5; no reliable D call. TRBV23-1 counts as an open reading frame of uncertain function. Between the trimmed V and J ends, which lost 3 bases and 6 bases, there was a span of 2 bases. This CDR3 comprises 10 residues. The DNA for the CDR3 is TGCGCCAGCAGTCACCAGACCCAGTACTTC. It encodes CASSHQTQYF.

This chain joins TRBV5-5 and TRBJ2-4; weak D call: TRBD2 (6 bases). V was shortened by 4 bases and J by 0 bases, with 17 bases between the two germline ends. Looked up from germline, CDR1 is SGHKS and CDR2 is YYEKEE (reference sequence). The CDR3 runs to 17 residues. CDR3 in DNA: TGTGCCAGCAGCCTTGGTGGGGGGTCCCTAGCCAAAAACATTCAGTACTTC. Its protein product is CASSLGGGSLAKNIQYF.

This clone was detected many times. Additional DNA sequences in this sample encode the identical CDR3. The V and J genes are TRBV9 and TRBJ1-1; perhaps TRBD1 as D (6 bases). Trimming left V 4 bases short and J 5 bases short, with 15 bases between. Germline CDR1 reads SGDLS; CDR2 reads YYNGEE. The CDR3 is 14 residues long. CDR3 residues: CASSPVGGNTEAFF. CDR3 DNA sequence: TGTGCCAGCAGCCCCGTAGGGGGGAATACTGAAGCTTTCTTT.